This TCR beta chain stems from a study of T cell responses to AZD1222 COVID-19 vaccine. Study information: Doses given second, at about 4 or about 12 weeks, were pooled.

Clones were sequenced by immunoSEQ multiplex PCR, and TCRdb holds only the in-frame ones, with some missing. The repertoire includes about 110,000 clones, around 96% of them detected once, and approximately 2.2% sits in the top ten. CDR1 SNHLY and CDR2 FYNNEI come from the germline V gene. The CDR3 is 13 residues long. The V and J ends lost 10 bases and 0 bases, in that order; junction bases with no gene match: 4. The source material was peripheral blood, sampled on day 0 of AZD1222 vaccination. The clonotype comes from an adult in good health. The rearrangement links TRBV2 to TRBJ2-7; 9 nucleotides line up with TRBD2. Here the CDR3 DNA reads TGTGCCACCACTAGCGGGTTCTCCTACGAGCAGTACTTC. Amino acids: CATTSGFSYEQYF. The full variable domain, rest sourced from reference TRBV2 and TRBJ2-7, is EPEVTQTPSHQVTQMGQEVILRCVPISNHLYFYWYRQILGQKVEFLVSFYNNEISEKSEIFDDQFSVERPDGSNFTLKIRSTKLEDSAMYFCATTSGFSYEQYFGPGTRLTVT.